The rows below give T cell receptor beta chains drawn from one sample of a study of response to subunit inactivated influenza vaccine. TCRdb independently ran MiXCR on the RT-PCR reads; one entry per CDR3 protein. The sample holds just under 250,000 distinct CDR3 sequences; about 12% are singletons and the top ten take 7.8%. The sample consisted of non-naive T cells sorted from PBMCs, taken roughly 2 weeks before vaccination. The receptors come from a man in his forties or fifties who received an inactivated influenza vaccine. CDR3s include the opening cysteine and the closing phenylalanine or tryptophan. A D gene is named only where the DNA matches it firmly. Size tells how often a clone was seen (once, few, many) or the class of an expanded clone, and some rows leave it out.

TRBJ1-5 . . TRBV20-1 TGCAGTGCCCCCGACCCCTCGAGGGATCAGCCCCAGCATTTT CSAPDPSRDQPQHF
TRBJ1-2 many . TRBV2 TGTGCCAGCATTGGGCAGGGCCTAAACTATGGCTACACCTTC CASIGQGLNYGYTF
TRBJ1-2 many . TRBV20-1 TGCAGTGCTAGAGATCGGTTGCGACAGCAGGCAGCGCGGGGCTACACCTTC CSARDRLRQQAARGYTF
TRBJ2-7 few . TRBV20-1 TGCAGTGCTAGGTGGGGGCAGACGGAAAAGGAGCAGTACTTC CSARWGQTEKEQYF
TRBJ1-2 . . TRBV12-3/TRBV12-4 TGTGCCACAAGACAGGTGGCTGGCTACACCTTC CATRQVAGYTF
TRBJ2-7 many TRBD2 TRBV20-1 TGCAGTGCTAGTAGCAGCGGGGGTAGCTCCTACGAGCAGTACTTC CSASSSGGSSYEQYF
TRBJ1-1 . . TRBV5-1 TGCGCCAGCAGCCCCCAAGACGGAGTAAACACTGAAGCTTTCTTT CASSPQDGVNTEAFF
TRBJ2-1 . TRBD1 TRBV3-1 TGTGCCAGCAGCCAGCTACAGGGGGCGGATGGCGGTGAGCAGTTCTTC CASSQLQGADGGEQFF
TRBJ2-1 many TRBD2 TRBV12-3/TRBV12-4 TGTGCCAGCAGTTTCGGACTAGTAGGCGAGCAGTTCTTC CASSFGLVGEQFF
TRBJ1-5 . . TRBV20-1 TGCAGTGCTAAAGATGTAAATAGCAATCAGCCCCAGCATTTT CSAKDVNSNQPQHF
TRBJ2-1 many TRBD1 TRBV4-1 TGCGCCAGCAGCCAAGCCACGACAGGGGCGGGGTCCTACAATGAGCAGTTCTTC CASSQATTGAGSYNEQFF
TRBJ2-7 many . TRBV7-9 TGTGCCAGCAGCAAGTCCTTGGGCCCGACCACCGGTCAGCAGTACTTC CASSKSLGPTTGQQYF
TRBJ2-7 many TRBD2 TRBV29-1 TGCAGCGTTGAAGATCGGACTAGCGCTTCCTACGAGCAGTACTTC CSVEDRTSASYEQYF
TRBJ1-6 . . TRBV4-2 TGTGCCAGCAGCCGCACTACAGCTCCCAATTCACCCCTCCACTTT CASSRTTAPNSPLHF
TRBJ2-1 . . TRBV2 TGTGCCAGCAGTGAAGGGGGCGCGAGGTTGAATGAGCAGTTCTTC CASSEGGARLNEQFF
TRBJ2-1 few TRBD1 TRBV27 TGTGCCAGCAGTTTAGGGACAGAAAGCTCCTACAATGAGCAGTTCTTC CASSLGTESSYNEQFF
TRBJ2-7 few . TRBV5-5 TGTGCCAGCAGCTTGACCAGCCAATTGGCCTACGAGCAGTACTTC CASSLTSQLAYEQYF
TRBJ2-2 many . TRBV5-1 TGCGCCAGCAGAGGACAGTTGGGGAACACCGGGGAGCTGTTTTTT CASRGQLGNTGELFF
TRBJ2-5 . . TRBV29-1 TGCAGCGTTGTGCAGATGGACAGCCAAGAGACCCAGTACTTC CSVVQMDSQETQYF
TRBJ1-5 many . TRBV12-3/TRBV12-4 TGTGCCAGCAGCATCAATTATAGCAATCAGCCCCAGCATTTT CASSINYSNQPQHF
TRBJ2-7 . TRBD1 TRBV29-1 TGCAGCGTTTCCGGACAGGGTGAATTATTCTACGAGCAGTACTTC CSVSGQGELFYEQYF
TRBJ1-2 few . TRBV29-1 TGCAGCTGTGTGAGGGACTATGGCTACACCTTC CSCVRDYGYTF
TRBJ2-7 . . TRBV6-1 TGTGCCAGCAGTAGAGACAGATTCGAGCAGTACTTC CASSRDRFEQYF
TRBJ2-7 once . TRBV28 TGTGCCAGCACCACCCGGGTGGCAGGGCTGTACTTC CASTTRVAGLYF
TRBJ1-6 . TRBD1 TRBV27 TGTGCCAGCAGATGGGGACAGGAAAATTCACCCCTCCACTTT CASRWGQENSPLHF
TRBJ2-7 few . TRBV5-1 TGCGCCAGCAGCTTGGGGGGGAGTAGCAACGAGCAGTACTTC CASSLGGSSNEQYF
TRBJ2-1 few TRBD1 TRBV2 TGTGCCAGCAGTCAGGGACAGGGATTAGAGCAGTTCTTC CASSQGQGLEQFF
TRBJ2-5 many . TRBV5-1 TGCGCCAGCAGCTTGTCTCACCAAGAGACCCAGTACTTC CASSLSHQETQYF
TRBJ2-5 few . TRBV4-3 TGCGCCAGCAGCCAAGGGAACCCGGGACTTATTACCGAGACCCAGTACTTC CASSQGNPGLITETQYF
TRBJ2-3 . TRBD2 TRBV6-2/TRBV6-3 TGTGCCAGCAGTTACTCACTCAGCGGGAGGGCGCAGTATTTT CASSYSLSGRAQYF
TRBJ1-1 few . TRBV6-2/TRBV6-3 TGTGCCAGCAGTTACGGCCCAGGGAGAGGCACTGAAGCTTTCTTT CASSYGPGRGTEAFF
TRBJ2-2 . . TRBV2 TGTGCCAGCAGTGATATAACAAACACCGGGGAGCTGTTTTTT CASSDITNTGELFF
TRBJ2-2 . . TRBV28 TGTGCCAGCAGTTTCCCAGTGTCAGGGGAGCTGTTTTTT CASSFPVSGELFF
TRBJ1-2 few . TRBV6-1 TGTGCCAGCAATCCGGACGTGAGGATGGGCGGCTACACCTTC CASNPDVRMGGYTF
TRBJ2-3 few . TRBV30 TGTGCCTGGAGTGTCGGGATAGGCACAGATACGCAGTATTTT CAWSVGIGTDTQYF
TRBJ2-1 . . TRBV7-6 TGTGCCAGCAGCTTAGTAAGGGGGGACTCCTACAATGAGCAGTTCTTC CASSLVRGDSYNEQFF
TRBJ2-2 few . TRBV9 TGTGCCAGCAGCGTAGCGGTCACCGGGGAGCTGTTTTTT CASSVAVTGELFF
TRBJ2-2 many . TRBV3-1 TGTGCCAGCAGTCAATCCTGGACCTACACCGGGGAGCTGTTTTTT CASSQSWTYTGELFF
TRBJ2-7 few TRBD1 TRBV12-3/TRBV12-4 TGTGCCAGCAGTTACGAGAGGGGGCTTGGGGGCGCGAGGGAGCAGTACTTC CASSYERGLGGAREQYF
TRBJ1-1 many . TRBV11-2 TGTGCCAGCAGCTTAGTCTTGGCAGGCTCTGCTTCTTCGAACACTGAAGCTTTCTTT CASSLVLAGSASSNTEAFF
TRBJ2-1 many . TRBV15 TGTGCCACCAGCAGAGGAGGGGGGCCCTACAATGAGCAGTTCTTC CATSRGGGPYNEQFF
TRBJ1-1 many TRBD1 TRBV20-1 TGCAGTGCTAGAGTCCCAGGGGGCCCTGAAGCTTTCTTT CSARVPGGPEAFF
TRBJ1-5 . . TRBV18 TGTGCCAGCTCACCCAACGGGGGTCGCGGTCAGCCCCAGCATTTT CASSPNGGRGQPQHF
TRBJ2-1 once TRBD2 TRBV20-1 TGCAGTGCAGGGGCGGCGGGAGTAAACAATGAGCAGTTCTTC CSAGAAGVNNEQFF
TRBJ2-7 few . TRBV7-2 TGTGCCAGCAGGGGACACTTCTCCTACGAGCAGTACTTC CASRGHFSYEQYF
TRBJ2-7 few TRBD1 TRBV25-1 TGTGCCAGCAGAACAGGGGGAGCCGCCTCCGAGCAGTACTTC CASRTGGAASEQYF
TRBJ2-1 . TRBD2 TRBV20-1 TGCAGTGCTCCCCAACTAGCGACGACCTACAATGAGCAGTTCTTC CSAPQLATTYNEQFF
TRBJ2-1 few TRBD2 TRBV20-1 TGCAGTGCTAGGGCGACTAGCACGACCTACAATGAGCAGTTCTTC CSARATSTTYNEQFF
TRBJ1-3 . TRBD1 TRBV10-3 TGTGCCATCAGTATTTCCGGGACAGGGAAATCGGCTGGAAACACCATATATTTT CAISISGTGKSAGNTIYF
TRBJ2-6 many . TRBV6-5 TGTGCCAGCAGTTACTCGAAATATGGGGCCAACGTCCTGACTTTC CASSYSKYGANVLTF
TRBJ1-1 few . TRBV7-9 TGTGCCAGCAGTGCCTACAGGGAGAACACTGAAGCTTTCTTT CASSAYRENTEAFF
TRBJ2-3 many . TRBV5-1 TGCGCCAGCAGCTTGGTAACGACAGATACGCAGTATTTT CASSLVTTDTQYF
TRBJ2-7 . . TRBV5-6 TGTGCCAGCAGCTTGGCGGGAGCTACCTACGAGCAGTACTTC CASSLAGATYEQYF
TRBJ2-3 many . TRBV7-2 TGTGCCAGCAGCAAAAGACTCGGCTTCACAGATACGCAGTATTTT CASSKRLGFTDTQYF